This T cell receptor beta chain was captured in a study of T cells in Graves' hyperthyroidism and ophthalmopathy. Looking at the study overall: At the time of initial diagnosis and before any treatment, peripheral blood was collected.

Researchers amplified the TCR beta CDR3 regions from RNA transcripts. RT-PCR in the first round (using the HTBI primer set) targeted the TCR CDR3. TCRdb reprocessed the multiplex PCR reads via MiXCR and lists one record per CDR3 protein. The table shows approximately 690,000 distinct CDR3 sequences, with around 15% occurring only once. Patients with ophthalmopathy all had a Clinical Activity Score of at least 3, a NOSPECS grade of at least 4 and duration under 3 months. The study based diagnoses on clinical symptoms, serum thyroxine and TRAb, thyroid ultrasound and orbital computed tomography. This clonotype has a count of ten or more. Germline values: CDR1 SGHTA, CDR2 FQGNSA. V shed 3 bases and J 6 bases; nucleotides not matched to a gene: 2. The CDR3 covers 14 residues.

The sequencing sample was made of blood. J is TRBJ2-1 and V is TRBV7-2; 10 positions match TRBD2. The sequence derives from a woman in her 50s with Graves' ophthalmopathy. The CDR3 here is CASSFWTSGNEQFF. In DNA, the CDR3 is TGTGCCAGCAGCTTTTGGACTAGCGGCAATGAGCAGTTCTTC. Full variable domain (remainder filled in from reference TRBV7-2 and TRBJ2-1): GAGVSQSPSNKVTEKGKDVELRCDPISGHTALYWYRQSLGQGLEFLIYFQGNSAPDKSGLPSDRFSAERTGGSVSTLTIQRTQQEDSAVYLCASSFWTSGNEQFFGPGTRLTVL.